A selection of T cell receptor beta chains follows, all from one sample in a study of PD-1 blockade in classical Hodgkin lymphoma. Method: immunoSEQ multiplex PCR; TCRdb's copy keeps in-frame clones and lacks some. The sample includes roughly 140,000 clones, just under 80% of them seen just once. The sample was peripheral blood mononuclear cells (PBMCs), taken before the second cycle of nivolumab. Receptors were obtained from a human donor with classical Hodgkin lymphoma. CDR3s include the opening cysteine and the closing phenylalanine or tryptophan. The D gene is left open where the match is weak. Expanded clones get a size class; other rows say once, few or many, or leave the size out.

J gene | clone size | V gene | D gene | CDR3 DNA | CDR3 protein
TRBJ2-5 | NA | TRBV9 | TRBD1 | TGTGCCAGCAGCGCCTCAGGGGGACAAGAGACCCAGTACTTC | CASSASGGQETQYF
TRBJ2-7 | NA | TRBV19 | NA | TGTGCCAGCTCAGCCTCAGAAGCGCGTTGGTGGGAGGCCTACGAGCAGTACTTC | CASSASEARWWEAYEQYF
TRBJ2-1 | once | TRBV7-9 | NA | TGTGCCAGCAGCTATTCTAGCCTGGGGCAGTTCTTC | CASSYSSLGQFF
TRBJ2-2 | NA | TRBV5-1 | NA | TGCGCCAGCAGCTTGGCCCGGTCTACCGGGGAGCTGTTTTTT | CASSLARSTGELFF
TRBJ1-1 | few | TRBV30 | NA | TGTGCCTGGTCAGGGGCCCTTCTAACTTTCTTT | CAWSGALLTFF
TRBJ2-5 | NA | TRBV19 | TRBD2 | TGTGCCAGTAGTCCCCAACGCGGGGGAGAGACCCAGTACTTC | CASSPQRGGETQYF
TRBJ2-7 | NA | TRBV5-1 | TRBD1 | TGCGCCAGCAGCTTGTCTCTAAACAGGGGCACCTACGAGCAGTACTTC | CASSLSLNRGTYEQYF
TRBJ1-2 | NA | TRBV19 | NA | TGTGCCAGTAGTATAGTTGGGGGGGTACGTGGCTACACCTTC | CASSIVGGVRGYTF
TRBJ2-7 | NA | TRBV11-2 | TRBD2 | TGTGCCAGCAGTCATGGACTAGCGGGAGATTCCCCGTACTTC | CASSHGLAGDSPYF
TRBJ2-7 | NA | TRBV7-9 | TRBD1 | TGTGCCAGCCGCGACAGGGATTACGAGCAGTACTTC | CASRDRDYEQYF
TRBJ1-2 | NA | TRBV5-1 | NA | TGCGCCAGCAGCTTGGCCTCGACGGCGTACTATGGCTACACCTTC | CASSLASTAYYGYTF
TRBJ2-7 | few | TRBV15 | TRBD2 | TGTGCCACCAGCAGAGATCTTTCGCTAGCGGGGATCTCCTACGAGCAGTACTTC | CATSRDLSLAGISYEQYF
TRBJ2-7 | NA | TRBV19 | NA | TGTGCCAGTAGTATTGGGTACCGGAAGGGCGGCGAGCAGTACTTC | CASSIGYRKGGEQYF
TRBJ1-4 | once | TRBV6-1 | NA | TGTGCCAGCAGTGAAGCCCGAGGGACACTCTCAACTAATGAAAAACTGTTTTTT | CASSEARGTLSTNEKLFF
TRBJ2-1 | NA | TRBV7-6 | TRBD2 | TGTGCCAGCAGTTTGGGGATAGCGGGGGGGCTATCCAGTGAGCAGTTCTTC | CASSLGIAGGLSSEQFF
TRBJ1-4 | NA | TRBV29-1 | NA | TGCAGCGTTGAAGAGTCTGCAACTAATGAAAAACTGTTTTTT | CSVEESATNEKLFF
TRBJ1-6 | NA | TRBV28 | TRBD1 | TGTGCCAGCAGCGGGGCGACAGGGGGCAATGGTAATTCACCCCTCCACTTT | CASSGATGGNGNSPLHF
TRBJ2-7 | NA | TRBV2 | NA | TGTGCCAGCAGCGTGGGCCGCCTGAGGGAGCAGTACTTC | CASSVGRLREQYF
TRBJ1-1 | NA | TRBV19 | NA | TGTGCCAGTAGTATTGGCGGCAGACCCAATGGAAAAGCTTTCTTT | CASSIGGRPNGKAFF
TRBJ2-7 | NA | TRBV19 | TRBD2 | TGTGCCAGTAGTATAGATGCTAGCGGGGGACACTACGAGCAGTACTTC | CASSIDASGGHYEQYF
TRBJ2-7 | NA | TRBV6-6 | TRBD2 | TGTGCCAGCAGTTCGAGCGGGGGGGCATTTGAGGAGCAGTACTTC | CASSSSGGAFEEQYF
TRBJ2-3 | NA | TRBV15 | NA | TGTGCCACCAGCAGATTCCTGGGGAGCACAGATACGCAGTATTTT | CATSRFLGSTDTQYF
TRBJ2-5 | NA | TRBV7-9 | NA | TGTGCCAGCAGCTTCGTGGGCAACGGGGGAGAGACCCAGTACTTC | CASSFVGNGGETQYF
TRBJ2-3 | NA | TRBV5-1 | NA | TGCGCCAGCAGCTTGGGCAGGGAGTCAGATACGCAGTATTTT | CASSLGRESDTQYF
TRBJ2-5 | NA | TRBV27 | TRBD1 | TGTGCCAGCAGTTCCGGGACAGGGGGACAGGAGACCCAGTACTTC | CASSSGTGGQETQYF
TRBJ2-5 | NA | TRBV2 | TRBD1 | TGTGCCAGCAGTCCGGACAGGGTAGAGACCCAGTACTTC | CASSPDRVETQYF
TRBJ2-1 | NA | TRBV7-2 | NA | TGTGCCAGCAGCTTAGCCACGGTGAGCTCCTACAATGAGCAGTTCTTC | CASSLATVSSYNEQFF
TRBJ2-5 | NA | TRBV30 | NA | TGTGCCTGGAGTCGATCCCAGGTTCGAGAGACCCAGTACTTC | CAWSRSQVRETQYF
TRBJ2-7 | NA | TRBV28 | NA | TGTGCCAGCAGTTTTGGTCTTGCCCCCTACGAGCAGTACTTC | CASSFGLAPYEQYF
TRBJ2-7 | NA | TRBV11-3 | TRBD1 | TGTGCCAGCAGCTACCGACAGGGAAGGGCCTACGAGCAGTACTTC | CASSYRQGRAYEQYF
TRBJ2-1 | NA | TRBV7-9 | TRBD2 | TGTGCCAGCAGCTTACTAAGCGGGGTTAATGAGCAGTTCTTC | CASSLLSGVNEQFF
TRBJ1-2 | NA | TRBV7-9 | NA | TGTGCCAGCAGCCCATTCGGAAGCACCTATGGCTACACCTTC | CASSPFGSTYGYTF
TRBJ1-5 | NA | TRBV6-6 | NA | TGTGCCAGCAGTTACTCGCCAGGGCATCAGCCCCAGCATTTT | CASSYSPGHQPQHF
TRBJ2-2 | NA | TRBV4-2 | TRBD2 | TGTGCCAGCAGCCAGGTAGCGGGAGAGGCCGGGGAGCTGTTTTTT | CASSQVAGEAGELFF
TRBJ2-3 | NA | TRBV7-3 | NA | TGTGCCAGCAGCTTAAATACGGGGGCGTCAGATACGCAGTATTTT | CASSLNTGASDTQYF
TRBJ2-5 | NA | TRBV6-5 | TRBD1 | TGTGCCAGCAGATGGGACAGACAAGAGACCCAGTACTTC | CASRWDRQETQYF
TRBJ2-2 | few | TRBV7-9 | NA | TGTGCCAGCAGCCAACCATGGGGGGCGAGTAGCGGGGAGCTGTTTTTT | CASSQPWGASSGELFF
TRBJ1-5 | NA | TRBV6-5 | NA | TGTGCCAGCAGTTACTCATCCGTTTCCAATCAGCCCCAGCATTTT | CASSYSSVSNQPQHF
TRBJ1-5 | NA | TRBV7-8 | NA | TGTGCCAGCAGCTTAGGTCACAGGCCAAATCAGCCCCAGCATTTT | CASSLGHRPNQPQHF
TRBJ1-1 | NA | TRBV5-8 | NA | TGTGCCAGCAGCTGCCGGACCAGGAACACTGAAGCTTTCTTT | CASSCRTRNTEAFF
TRBJ1-5 | NA | TRBV18 | TRBD1 | TGTGCCAGCTCACCAAATCCAGGGGGGGATCAGCCCCAGCATTTT | CASSPNPGGDQPQHF
TRBJ2-7 | few | TRBV10-3 | NA | TGTGCCATCAGTGAGAGTATGAACCCTCTCCCCTACGAGCAGTACTTC | CAISESMNPLPYEQYF
TRBJ1-4 | NA | TRBV18 | NA | TGTGCCAGCTCACCTCGACAGGTTGGAGCTAATGAAAAACTGTTTTTT | CASSPRQVGANEKLFF
TRBJ1-2 | NA | TRBV5-1 | NA | TGCGCCAGCAGCCCACCGGGCCTCTATGGCTACACCTTC | CASSPPGLYGYTF
TRBJ2-5 | NA | TRBV7-9 | NA | TGTGCCAGCAGCTTTGGGGGCCCAGAGACCCAGTACTTC | CASSFGGPETQYF
TRBJ1-2 | NA | TRBV19 | NA | TGTGCCAGTACGTATCTCGGGGGGTACGGCTATGGCTACACCTTC | CASTYLGGYGYGYTF